This T cell receptor beta chain is drawn from a study of TIL therapy for anti-PD-1-resistant metastatic lung cancer (dated by TCRdb to about 2021). About the full investigation: Tumors were harvested prior to any PD-1/PD-L1 blockade, after which nivolumab was administered to patients, and lymphodepletion, expanded TIL infusion and IL-2 were given to patients who progressed. Enrolled patients had a median age of around 58 years (range about 38-85) and a median tumor PD-L1 proportion score of around 5.6%. Most of the cohort had lung adenocarcinoma, including a few EGFR-mutant tumors and two ALK-rearranged tumors, and half of the patients were either current or former smokers. Tumor and peripheral blood T cell receptor beta sequencing was used to track clonotypes across tumor, expanded TIL product and serial blood samples. Across the cohort, whole-exome sequencing showed a median non-synonymous tumor mutation burden of roughly 1.5 mutations per megabase. Study-wide conclusions, independent of this receptor: The study protocol defined all tumor marker inferences as exploratory. The cohort was highly selected, including more treatment-naive, never-smoker and oncogene-addicted patients than is typical, which limits generalizability. The baseline peripheral repertoire was partially replaced by infused TIL clonotypes, which then decayed over months, and persistence showed no apparent association with response.

The CDR3 spans 13 residues, from the cysteine through the phenylalanine. Only the CDR3 DNA stays, 39 bases, in frame from base 1. The V and J ends are trimmed by 4 bases and 14 bases, leaving 20 bases between them. CDR1 is given as LNHDA and CDR2 as SQIVND, both from the germline V gene (reference sequence). The immunoSEQ v3 hsTCRB kit was used to amplify TCR beta CDR3 regions from genomic DNA through bias-controlled multiplex PCR. TCR libraries were sequenced on an Illumina NextSeq 500 to 2 million or so read pairs for survey level or about 5-6 million for deep level. Turning to the authors' computational methods: V, D and J genes were assigned, non-productive sequences were removed, and clonality was reported by immunoSEQ Analyzer software. Repertoires were compared using productive Simpson clonality and Morisita overlap index of productive TRB rearrangements between infused TIL and blood. The absolute count of a clonotype in blood was estimated by multiplying the lymphocyte count by the CD3+ fraction and by the productive frequency of the clone. TCRdb limited this immuneACCESS table to in-frame rearrangements with V and J called. A share of clones is missing; checked studies link under half to unresolved V genes, and the rest is unexplained. The DNA gave D and trimming, while V, J and clone size come from that table. This sample is represented by about 21,000 clones; 70% to 80% of them were singletons. The ten most abundant clones make up about 2.1% of the sample.

Interpreted using the paper, the time point label stands for: pre-treatment sample, taken before nivolumab and TIL therapy. Adults with stage 4 NSCLC were enrolled from 2017 to January 2020 in a dual-center phase I trial. Samples were obtained from a single-arm, open-label phase I trial in which tumor-infiltrating lymphocyte therapy with nivolumab was evaluated in advanced non-small cell lung cancer. Blood mononuclear cells from EDTA tubes were separated on a Ficoll gradient and snap-frozen as pellets, and DNA was extracted from the cells using a Qiagen mini-prep kit. Concerning this clone: Which antigen it targets is not known. Within one base of it there is no much larger clone, and no base qualities were kept.

Recombination connected TRBV19 to TRBJ1-2; the D segment cannot be called with confidence. The sample was blood, taken at baseline. The receptor comes from a person between 25 and 80 years old with non-small cell lung cancer. The DNA is as follows: TGTGCCAGTAGTACCATGAGGAAGGAGGGAACTACCTTC. It translates as CASSTMRKEGTTF.